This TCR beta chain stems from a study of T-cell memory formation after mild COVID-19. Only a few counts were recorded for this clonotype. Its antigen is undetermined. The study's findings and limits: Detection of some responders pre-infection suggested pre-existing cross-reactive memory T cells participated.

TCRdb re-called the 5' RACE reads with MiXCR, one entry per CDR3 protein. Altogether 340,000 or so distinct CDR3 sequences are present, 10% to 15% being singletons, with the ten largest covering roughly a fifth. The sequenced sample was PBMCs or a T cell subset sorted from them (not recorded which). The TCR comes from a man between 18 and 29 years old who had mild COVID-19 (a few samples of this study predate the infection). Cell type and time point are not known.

DNA of the CDR3: TGTGCCAGCAGCTCGATAGGGACAGGGCCAAATGAGCAGTTCTTC. This sequence encodes CASSSIGTGPNEQFF. The V and J genes are TRBV7-6 and TRBJ2-1, with TRBD1 matching over 9 bases. The J segment lost 7 bases and the V segment lost 4 bases, leaving 8 bases of the junction unmatched. Germline CDR1 reads SGHVS; CDR2 reads FNYEAQ. This CDR3 contains 15 residues. Drawing the rest from reference TRBV7-6 and TRBJ2-1, the complete variable domain is GAGVSQSPRYKVTKRGQDVALRCDPISGHVSLYWYRQALGQGPEFLTYFNYEAQQDKSGLPNDRFSAERPEGSISTLTIQRTEQRDSAMYRCASSSIGTGPNEQFFGPGTRLTVL.